The clone carrying this TCR beta chain was detected only once. The protocol was immunoSEQ multiplex PCR, while the TCRdb copy is restricted to in-frame clones and leaves out a portion. The profile shows approximately 70,000 clones, 90% to 95% of them singletons. Germline V gene sequence: CDR1 MNHEY, CDR2 SMNVEV (reference sequence). The CDR3 is 15 amino acids. V lost 2 bases to trimming and J lost 2 bases, with 10 bases between them. This sample is drawn from a study of PD-1 blockade in classical Hodgkin lymphoma. Autologous stem cell transplantation was followed by relapse in every patient, and brentuximab vedotin exposure varied. Best responses were complete response, partial response or progressive disease.

Sequenced material: peripheral blood mononuclear cells (PBMCs), taken at baseline. The sequence came from a human donor with classical Hodgkin lymphoma. The chain recombines TRBV27 with TRBJ1-5, with a tentative D call TRBD1 (6 bases). The CDR3 nucleotides read TGTGCCAGCAGTTTAACTAGGACAGGCAATCAGCCCCAGCATTTT. This sequence encodes CASSLTRTGNQPQHF.